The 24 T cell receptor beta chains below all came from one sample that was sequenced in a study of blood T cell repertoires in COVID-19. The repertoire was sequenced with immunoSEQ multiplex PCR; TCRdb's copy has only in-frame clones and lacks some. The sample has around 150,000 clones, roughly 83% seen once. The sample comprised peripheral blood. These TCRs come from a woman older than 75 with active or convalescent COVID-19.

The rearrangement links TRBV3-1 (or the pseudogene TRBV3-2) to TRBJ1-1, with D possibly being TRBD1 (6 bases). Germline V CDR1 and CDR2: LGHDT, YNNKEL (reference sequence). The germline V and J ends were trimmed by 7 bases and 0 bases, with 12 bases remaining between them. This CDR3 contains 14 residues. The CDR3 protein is CASTRGAMNTEAFF. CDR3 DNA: TGTGCCAGCACCCGGGGGGCAATGAACACTGAAGCTTTCTTT.

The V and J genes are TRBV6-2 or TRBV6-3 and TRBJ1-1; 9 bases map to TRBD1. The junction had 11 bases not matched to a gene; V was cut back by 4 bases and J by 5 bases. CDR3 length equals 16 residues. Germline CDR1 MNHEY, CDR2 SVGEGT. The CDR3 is CASSLGGTGSRTEAFF. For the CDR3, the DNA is TGTGCCAGCAGTTTGGGGGGGACAGGGTCGCGAACTGAAGCTTTCTTT.

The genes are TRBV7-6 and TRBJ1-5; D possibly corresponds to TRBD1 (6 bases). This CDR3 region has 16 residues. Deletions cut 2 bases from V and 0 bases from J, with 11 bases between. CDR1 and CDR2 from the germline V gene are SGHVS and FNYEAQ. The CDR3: CASSLSTGNSNQPQHF. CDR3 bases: TGTGCCAGCAGCTTATCGACAGGTAATAGCAATCAGCCCCAGCATTTT.

The CDR3 coding sequence is TGTGCCAGCACCCCCGGACAGTTTGCCTCTGGAAACACCATATATTTT. Amino acid sequence: CASTPGQFASGNTIYF. The rearrangement uses TRBV25-1 and TRBJ1-3, with D possibly TRBD1 on 6 matching bases. V lost 7 bases, J lost 0 bases, and 16 bases lay in between. CDR1 and CDR2 from the germline V gene are MGHDK and SYGVNS. The CDR3 totals 16 residues.

DNA of the CDR3: TGTGCCAGCTCCGCCGGGACAGACACTGAAGCTTTCTTT. Protein sequence: CASSAGTDTEAFF. V gene TRBV18 combines with J gene TRBJ1-1, with TRBD1 matching over 7 bases. There are 13 residues in the CDR3. With 6 bases clipped from V and 3 bases from J, the junction kept 4 bases outside the gene matches. Germline V gene lookup returns CDR1 KGHSH and CDR2 LQKENI.

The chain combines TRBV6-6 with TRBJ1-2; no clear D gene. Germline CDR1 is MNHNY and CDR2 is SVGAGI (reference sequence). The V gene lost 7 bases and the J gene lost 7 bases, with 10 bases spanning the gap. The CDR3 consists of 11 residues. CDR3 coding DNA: TGTGCCAGCACTTGGGAGGGTGGCTACACCTTC. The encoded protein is CASTWEGGYTF.

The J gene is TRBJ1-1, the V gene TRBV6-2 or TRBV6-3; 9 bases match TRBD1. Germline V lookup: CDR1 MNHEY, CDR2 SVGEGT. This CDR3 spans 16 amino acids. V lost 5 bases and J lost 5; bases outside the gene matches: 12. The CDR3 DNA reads TGTGCCAGCAGTCACGGACAGGGGATGTTTGGAACTGAAGCTTTCTTT. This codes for CASSHGQGMFGTEAFF.

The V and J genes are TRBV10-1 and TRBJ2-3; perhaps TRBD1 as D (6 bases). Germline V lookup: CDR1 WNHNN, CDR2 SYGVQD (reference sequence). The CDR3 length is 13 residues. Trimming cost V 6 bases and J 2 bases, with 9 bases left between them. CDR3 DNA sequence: TGCGCCAGCAGAGACAGGCTCACAGATACGCAGTATTTT. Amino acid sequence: CASRDRLTDTQYF.

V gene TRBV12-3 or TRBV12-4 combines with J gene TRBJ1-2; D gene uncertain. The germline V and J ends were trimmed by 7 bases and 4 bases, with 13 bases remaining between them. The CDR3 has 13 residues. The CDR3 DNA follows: TGTGCCAGCACCCAGTCGGCGGTCTATGGCTACACCTTC. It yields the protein CASTQSAVYGYTF.

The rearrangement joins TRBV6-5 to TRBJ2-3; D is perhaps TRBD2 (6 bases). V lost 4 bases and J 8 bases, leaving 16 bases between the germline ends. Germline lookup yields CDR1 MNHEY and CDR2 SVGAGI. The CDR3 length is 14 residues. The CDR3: CASSSGLDLGTQYF. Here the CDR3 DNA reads TGTGCCAGCAGTTCGGGACTCGACCTTGGTACGCAGTATTTT.

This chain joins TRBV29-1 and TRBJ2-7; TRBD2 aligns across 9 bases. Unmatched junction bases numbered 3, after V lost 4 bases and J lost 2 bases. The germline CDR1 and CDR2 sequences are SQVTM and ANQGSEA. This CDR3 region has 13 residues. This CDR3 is CSVGAGGTYEQYF. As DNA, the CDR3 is TGCAGCGTTGGTGCGGGGGGGACCTACGAGCAGTACTTC.

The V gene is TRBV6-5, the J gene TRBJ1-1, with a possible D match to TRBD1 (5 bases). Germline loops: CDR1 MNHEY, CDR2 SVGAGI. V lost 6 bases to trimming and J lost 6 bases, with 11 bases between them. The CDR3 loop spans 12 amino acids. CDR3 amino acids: CASRDPQAEAFF. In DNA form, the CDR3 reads TGTGCCAGCAGGGATCCACAGGCTGAAGCTTTCTTT.

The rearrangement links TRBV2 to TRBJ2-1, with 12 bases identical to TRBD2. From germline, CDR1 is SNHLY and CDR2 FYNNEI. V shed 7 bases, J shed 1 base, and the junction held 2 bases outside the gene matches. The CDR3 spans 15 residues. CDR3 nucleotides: TGTGCCAGCACCCTAGCGGGGGGGTCCTACAATGAGCAGTTCTTC. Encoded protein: CASTLAGGSYNEQFF.

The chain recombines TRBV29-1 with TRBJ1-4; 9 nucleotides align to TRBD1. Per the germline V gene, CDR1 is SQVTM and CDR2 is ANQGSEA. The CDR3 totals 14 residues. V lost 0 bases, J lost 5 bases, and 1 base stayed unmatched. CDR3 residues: CSVEEGTGNEKLFF. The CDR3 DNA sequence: TGCAGCGTTGAAGAGGGGACAGGGAATGAAAAACTGTTTTTT.

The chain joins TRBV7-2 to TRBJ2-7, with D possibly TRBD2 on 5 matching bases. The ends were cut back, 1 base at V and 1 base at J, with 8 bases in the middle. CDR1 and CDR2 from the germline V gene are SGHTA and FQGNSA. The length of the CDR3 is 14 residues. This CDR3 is CASSLGPGSYEQYF. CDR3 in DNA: TGTGCCAGCAGCTTAGGTCCGGGATCCTACGAGCAGTACTTC.

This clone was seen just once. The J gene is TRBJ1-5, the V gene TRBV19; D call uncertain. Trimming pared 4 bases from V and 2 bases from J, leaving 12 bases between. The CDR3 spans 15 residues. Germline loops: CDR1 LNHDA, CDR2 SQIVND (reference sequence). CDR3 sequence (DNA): TGTGCCAGTAGTACCTTGGCCGTGGGCAATCAGCCCCAGCATTTT. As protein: CASSTLAVGNQPQHF. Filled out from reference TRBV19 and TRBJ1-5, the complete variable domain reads DGGITQSPKYLFRKEGQNVTLSCEQNLNHDAMYWYRQDPGQGLRLIYYSQIVNDFQKGDIAEGYSVSREKKESFPLTVTSAQKNPTAFYLCASSTLAVGNQPQHFGDGTRLSIL.

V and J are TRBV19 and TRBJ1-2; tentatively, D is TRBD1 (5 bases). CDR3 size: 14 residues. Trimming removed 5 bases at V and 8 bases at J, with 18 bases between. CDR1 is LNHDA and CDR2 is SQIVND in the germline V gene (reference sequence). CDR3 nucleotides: TGTGCCAGTAGTGTCCCGGGACTACGGAGGGGCTACACCTTC. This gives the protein CASSVPGLRRGYTF.

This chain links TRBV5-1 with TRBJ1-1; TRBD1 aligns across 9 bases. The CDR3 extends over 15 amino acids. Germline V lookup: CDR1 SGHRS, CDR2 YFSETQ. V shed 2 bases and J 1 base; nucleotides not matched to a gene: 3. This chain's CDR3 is CASSFSGQGNTEAFF. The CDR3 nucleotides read TGCGCCAGCAGCTTCTCGGGACAGGGGAACACTGAAGCTTTCTTT.

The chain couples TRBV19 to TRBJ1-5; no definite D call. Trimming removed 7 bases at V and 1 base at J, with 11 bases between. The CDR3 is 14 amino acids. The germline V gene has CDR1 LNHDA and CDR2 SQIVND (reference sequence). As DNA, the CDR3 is TGTGCCAGTACCGAGGTGAGGAGCAATCAGCCCCAGCATTTT. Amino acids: CASTEVRSNQPQHF.

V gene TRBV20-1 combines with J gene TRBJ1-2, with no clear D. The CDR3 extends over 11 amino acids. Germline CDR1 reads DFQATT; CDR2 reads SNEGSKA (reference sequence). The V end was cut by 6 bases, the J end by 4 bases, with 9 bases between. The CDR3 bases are TGCAGTGCACCCGGACTCTATGGCTACACCTTC. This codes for CSAPGLYGYTF.

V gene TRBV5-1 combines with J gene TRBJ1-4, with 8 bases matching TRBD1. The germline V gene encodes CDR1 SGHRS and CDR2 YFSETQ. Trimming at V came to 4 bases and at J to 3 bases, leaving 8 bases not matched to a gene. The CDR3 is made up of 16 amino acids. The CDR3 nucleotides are TGCGCCAGCAGCGCAGGACAGGGTTGGTCTAATGAAAAACTGTTTTTT. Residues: CASSAGQGWSNEKLFF.

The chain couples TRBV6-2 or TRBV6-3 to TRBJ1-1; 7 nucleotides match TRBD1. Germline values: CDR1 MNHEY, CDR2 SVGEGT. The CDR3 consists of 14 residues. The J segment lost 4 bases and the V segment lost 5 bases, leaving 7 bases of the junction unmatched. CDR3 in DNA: TGTGCCAGCAGTCCGACAGGGAGCGTCACTGAAGCTTTCTTT. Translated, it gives CASSPTGSVTEAFF.

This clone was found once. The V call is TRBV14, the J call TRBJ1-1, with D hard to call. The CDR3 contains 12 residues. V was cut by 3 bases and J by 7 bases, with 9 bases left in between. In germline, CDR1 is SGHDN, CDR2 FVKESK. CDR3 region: CASSQNRVEAFF. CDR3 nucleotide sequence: TGTGCCAGCAGCCAGAATCGGGTTGAAGCTTTCTTT.

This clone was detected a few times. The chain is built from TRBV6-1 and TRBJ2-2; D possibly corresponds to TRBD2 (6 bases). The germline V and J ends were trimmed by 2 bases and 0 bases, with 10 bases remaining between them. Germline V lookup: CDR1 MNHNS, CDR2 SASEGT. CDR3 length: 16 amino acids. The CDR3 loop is CASSEWRGSNTGELFF. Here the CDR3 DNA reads TGTGCCAGCAGTGAATGGCGGGGTTCGAACACCGGGGAGCTGTTTTTT.